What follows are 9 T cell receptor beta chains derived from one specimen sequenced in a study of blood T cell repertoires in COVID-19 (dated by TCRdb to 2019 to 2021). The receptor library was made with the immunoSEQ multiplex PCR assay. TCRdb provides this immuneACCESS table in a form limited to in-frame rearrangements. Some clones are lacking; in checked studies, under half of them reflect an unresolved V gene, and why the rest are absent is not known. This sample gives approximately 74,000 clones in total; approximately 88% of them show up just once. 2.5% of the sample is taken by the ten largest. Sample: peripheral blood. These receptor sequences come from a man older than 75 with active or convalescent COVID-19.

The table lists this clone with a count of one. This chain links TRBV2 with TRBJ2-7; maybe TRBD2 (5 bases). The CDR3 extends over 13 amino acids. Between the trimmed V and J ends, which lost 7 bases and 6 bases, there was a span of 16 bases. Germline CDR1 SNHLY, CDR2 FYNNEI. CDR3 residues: CASMRTGSGEQYF. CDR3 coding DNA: TGTGCCAGCATGCGGACGGGGTCGGGCGAGCAGTACTTC.

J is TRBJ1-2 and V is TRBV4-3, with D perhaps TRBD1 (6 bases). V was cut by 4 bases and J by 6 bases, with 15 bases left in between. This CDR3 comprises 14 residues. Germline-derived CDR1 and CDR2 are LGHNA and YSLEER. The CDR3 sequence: CASSPKDRINGYTF. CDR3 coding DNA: TGCGCCAGCAGCCCCAAGGACAGAATTAATGGCTACACCTTC.

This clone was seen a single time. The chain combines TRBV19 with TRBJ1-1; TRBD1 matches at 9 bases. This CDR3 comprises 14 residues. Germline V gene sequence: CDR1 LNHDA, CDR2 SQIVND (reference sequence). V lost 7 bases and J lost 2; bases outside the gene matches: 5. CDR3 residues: CASTPGQGNTEAFF. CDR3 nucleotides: TGTGCCAGTACCCCGGGACAGGGTAACACTGAAGCTTTCTTT.

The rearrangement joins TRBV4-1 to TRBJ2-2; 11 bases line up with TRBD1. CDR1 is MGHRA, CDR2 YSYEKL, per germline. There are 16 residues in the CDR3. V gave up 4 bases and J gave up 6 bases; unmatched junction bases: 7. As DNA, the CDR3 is TGCGCCAGCAGCCTAGGACAGGGGGCGAAGGCCGGGGAGCTGTTTTTT. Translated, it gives CASSLGQGAKAGELFF.

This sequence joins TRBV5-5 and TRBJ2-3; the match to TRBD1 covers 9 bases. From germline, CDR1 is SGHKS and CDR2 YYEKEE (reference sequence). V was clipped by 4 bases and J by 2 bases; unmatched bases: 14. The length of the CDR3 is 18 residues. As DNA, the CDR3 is TGTGCCAGCAGCGTACGCTCCGGGACAGGGACTCTCACAGATACGCAGTATTTT. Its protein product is CASSVRSGTGTLTDTQYF.

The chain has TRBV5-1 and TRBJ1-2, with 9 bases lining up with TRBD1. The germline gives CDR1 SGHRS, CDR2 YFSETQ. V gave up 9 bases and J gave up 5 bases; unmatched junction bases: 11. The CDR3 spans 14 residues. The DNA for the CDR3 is TGCGCCATCTCTTCCGGGACAGGGTTGTATGGCTACACCTTC. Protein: CAISSGTGLYGYTF.

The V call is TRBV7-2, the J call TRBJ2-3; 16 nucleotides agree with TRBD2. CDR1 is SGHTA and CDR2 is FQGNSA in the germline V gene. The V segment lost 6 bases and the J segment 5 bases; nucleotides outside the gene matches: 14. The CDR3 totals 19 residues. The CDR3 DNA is TGTGCCAGCAGACAGAAGTGGGGACTAGCGGGGGGGGCCGGAGATACGCAGTATTTT. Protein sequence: CASRQKWGLAGGAGDTQYF.

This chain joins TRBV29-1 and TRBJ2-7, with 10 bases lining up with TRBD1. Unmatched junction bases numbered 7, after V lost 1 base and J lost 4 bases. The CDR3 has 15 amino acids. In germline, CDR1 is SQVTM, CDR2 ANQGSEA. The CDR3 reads CSVEAMTGGGYEQYF. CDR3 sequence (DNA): TGCAGCGTTGAAGCAATGACAGGGGGCGGGTACGAGCAGTACTTC.

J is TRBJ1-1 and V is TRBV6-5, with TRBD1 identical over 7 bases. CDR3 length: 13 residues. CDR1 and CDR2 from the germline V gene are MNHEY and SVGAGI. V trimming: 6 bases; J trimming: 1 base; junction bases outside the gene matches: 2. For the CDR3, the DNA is TGTGCCAGCAGGGACAGGCCGAACACTGAAGCTTTCTTT. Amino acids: CASRDRPNTEAFF.